What follows are 12 T cell receptor beta chains derived from one specimen sequenced in a study of CD8+ T cells in alopecia areata. cDNA reverse transcribed from extracted RNA served as the sequencing template. Sequencing used immunoSEQ multiplex PCR; TCRdb keeps in-frame clones, though not all of them. The table lists over 150,000 clones, about 55% of them singletons. Specified treatment: oral pan-JAK inhibitor, 5-10 mg twice daily. The source was CD8+ T cells sorted from blood, collected at week 24, from a patient treated with tofacitinib. The receptors derive from a human donor with alopecia areata.

This chain uses TRBV7-9 with TRBJ2-2; D perhaps matches TRBD1 (5 bases). V dropped 4 bases and J dropped 6 bases, with 9 bases sitting between them. Germline V gives CDR1 SEHNR, CDR2 FQNEAQ (reference sequence). CDR3 length: 13 residues. CDR3 in amino acids: CASSSRQPGELFF. The CDR3 bases are TGTGCCAGCAGCTCTCGACAGCCCGGGGAGCTGTTTTTT.

The chain couples TRBV5-1 to TRBJ1-1, with TRBD1 matching over 9 bases. Germline V gene data show CDR1 as SGHRS and CDR2 as YFSETQ. The CDR3 length is 13 residues. V lost 3 bases and J lost 8; bases outside the gene matches: 5. This chain's CDR3 is CASSSRTGEEAFF. CDR3 bases: TGCGCCAGCAGCTCCAGGACAGGGGAGGAAGCTTTCTTT.

The chain recombines TRBV9 with TRBJ2-7; D unresolved. This CDR3 has 14 amino acids. Germline loops: CDR1 SGDLS, CDR2 YYNGEE. V shed 4 bases and J shed 5 bases, with 16 bases lying between them. The CDR3 loop is CASSPRSVPDEQYF. CDR3 nucleotides: TGTGCCAGCAGCCCCAGATCGGTCCCTGACGAGCAGTACTTC.

The chain combines TRBV30 with TRBJ1-1; D unclear. V gave up 0 bases and J gave up 8 bases, with 7 bases separating them. The germline V gene has CDR1 GTSNPN and CDR2 SVGIG (reference sequence). This CDR3 has 11 residues. The CDR3 coding sequence is TGTGCCTGGAGTGTACTACAGGAAGCTTTCTTT. Its protein product is CAWSVLQEAFF.

V and J are TRBV15 and TRBJ2-7; D uncertain. This CDR3 contains 13 residues. V gave up 2 bases and J gave up 2 bases, with 7 bases separating them. CDR1 and CDR2 (germline): LNHNV, YYDKDF (reference sequence). CDR3 coding DNA: TGTGCCACCAGCAGACAGCTTACCTACGAGCAGTACTTC. Amino acids: CATSRQLTYEQYF.

This clone occurred a few times. The rearrangement joins TRBV5-1 to TRBJ2-7; no definite D call. There are 13 residues in the CDR3. Germline V CDR1 and CDR2: SGHRS, YFSETQ. V gave up 6 bases and J gave up 0 bases, with 10 bases separating them. CDR3 protein: CASNDGSSYEQYF. CDR3 in DNA: TGCGCCAGCAACGACGGATCCTCCTACGAGCAGTACTTC. Full variable domain (outside the CDR3, taken from reference TRBV5-1 and TRBJ2-7): KAGVTQTPRYLIKTRGQQVTLSCSPISGHRSVSWYQQTPGQGLQFLFEYFSETQRNKGNFPGRFSGRQFSNSRSEMNVSTLELGDSALYLCASNDGSSYEQYFGPGTRLTVT.

The gene calls are TRBV25-1 and TRBJ1-4; D uncertain. V shed 2 bases and J shed 8 bases, with 9 bases lying between them. The CDR3 covers 13 residues. Germline V gene data show CDR1 as MGHDK and CDR2 as SYGVNS. CDR3 in amino acids: CASSERGPEKLFF. The CDR3 DNA is TGTGCCAGCAGTGAAAGAGGGCCAGAAAAACTGTTTTTT.

Only a few counts were recorded for this clone. The rearrangement links TRBV6-5 to TRBJ2-1, with D hard to call. Germline values: CDR1 MNHEY, CDR2 SVGAGI. This CDR3 has 12 residues. Trimming pared 5 bases from V and 7 bases from J, leaving 9 bases between. The CDR3: CASSLLKNEQFF. CDR3 nucleotides: TGTGCCAGCAGTCTCCTCAAAAATGAGCAGTTCTTC.

This clone was detected only a few times. This chain joins TRBV2 and TRBJ1-5; unclear D gene. Germline CDR1 reads SNHLY; CDR2 reads FYNNEI. Trimming removed 6 bases at V and 4 bases at J, with 13 bases between. The CDR3 is 14 residues long. CDR3 DNA sequence: TGTGCCAGCAGGGGTTGGGGTTCGAATCAGCCCCAGCATTTT. This gives the protein CASRGWGSNQPQHF.

This clone was detected only a few times. The V and J genes are TRBV7-9 and TRBJ2-3, with 9 bases lining up with TRBD1. Germline V lookup: CDR1 SEHNR, CDR2 FQNEAQ (reference sequence). The CDR3 has 18 residues. The V gene end was trimmed by 5 bases and the J gene end by 0 bases; junction bases not matched to a gene: 12. CDR3: CASSQGIGTGSSTDTQYF. The CDR3 DNA follows: TGTGCCAGCAGCCAAGGAATCGGGACAGGGTCTAGCACAGATACGCAGTATTTT.

This clone has only a few counts. The rearrangement joins TRBV6-5 to TRBJ1-2; the match to TRBD1 covers 9 bases. CDR3 length: 13 amino acids. V shed 5 bases and J 8 bases; nucleotides not matched to a gene: 6. The germline gives CDR1 MNHEY, CDR2 SVGAGI. The CDR3 loop reads CASSHNRGQGYTF. In DNA, the CDR3 is TGTGCCAGCAGTCACAACAGGGGGCAAGGCTACACCTTC.

In its sample, this clone was seen a few times. V is TRBV27 and J is TRBJ2-5, with D unresolved. From germline, CDR1 is MNHEY and CDR2 SMNVEV (reference sequence). Trimming shortened V by 9 bases and J by 1 base, and 9 bases separated the two germline ends. This CDR3 region has 12 residues. The CDR3 is CASGWSQETQYF. The DNA for the CDR3 is TGTGCCAGTGGGTGGTCCCAAGAGACCCAGTACTTC.